This TCR beta chain was retrieved from a study of cytomegalovirus exposure and HLA in healthy donors. From germline, CDR1 is MNHEY and CDR2 SVGAGI. The CDR3 consists of 15 residues. Losses at the gene ends were 5 bases for V and 2 bases for J; bases not matched to a gene: 9. A multiplex PCR was run with 60 Vbeta primers and 13 Jbeta primers. The repertoire was sequenced with immunoSEQ multiplex PCR; TCRdb's copy has only in-frame clones and lacks some. The data contain around 70,000 clones, 60% to 75% of them seen just once; the ten biggest clones take up roughly 12%. The table lists this clone with a few counts.

Sequencing used PBMCs. The TCR sequence derives from a man between 65 and 80 years old in good health and CMV-seronegative. The chain couples TRBV6-5 to TRBJ2-7; TRBD1 aligns across 7 bases. The CDR3, as DNA: TGTGCCAGCAGTAAACCGGGACAGAGCGCCTACGAGCAGTACTTC. It yields the protein CASSKPGQSAYEQYF.